The next 19 T cell receptor beta chains were all read from a single sample in a study of T cell repertoires and Cas9 in healthy adults (dated by TCRdb to about 2018). The library was built by means of the immunoSEQ multiplex PCR assay. TCRdb limited this immuneACCESS table to in-frame rearrangements with V and J called. A share of clones is missing; checked studies link under half to unresolved V genes, and the rest is unexplained. For this sample there are more than 12,000 clones; approximately 88% appear just once. Roughly 2% of the sample is in the top ten clones. Sequencing used Tregs (CD4+, CD25+, CD127-, CD137-, CD154-) from PBMCs; culture status not recorded. The receptors shown here come from a human donor in good health.

The chain carries TRBV5-6 and TRBJ2-5, with D unclear. V dropped 7 bases and J dropped 1 base, with 11 bases sitting between them. The CDR3 runs 13 residues. The germline gives CDR1 SGHDT, CDR2 YYEEEE. DNA for the CDR3: TGTGCCAGCTCAAGATACCCCCAAGAGACCCAGTACTTC. Residues: CASSRYPQETQYF.

The chain combines TRBV2 with TRBJ1-2; D perhaps matches TRBD1 (6 bases). Trimming took off 6 bases at V and 4 bases at J, with 15 bases between the two ends. This CDR3 has 14 amino acids. The germline CDR1 and CDR2 sequences are SNHLY and FYNNEI. For the CDR3, the DNA is TGTGCCAGCAGGAGGACAGAGCAGGGCTATGGCTACACCTTC. The encoded protein is CASRRTEQGYGYTF.

The J gene is TRBJ2-7, the V gene TRBV7-6; 7 bases align to TRBD2. The CDR3 is made up of 16 amino acids. Germline-derived CDR1 and CDR2 are SGHVS and FNYEAQ. The V and J ends lost 1 base and 1 base, in that order; junction bases with no gene match: 7. The DNA for the CDR3 is TGTGCCAGCAGCTTAGGGGTGGCGGGGGAATCCTACGAGCAGTACTTC. Its translation is CASSLGVAGESYEQYF. The full variable domain, completed using reference TRBV7-6 and TRBJ2-7, is GAGVSQSPRYKVTKRGQDVALRCDPISGHVSLYWYRQALGQGPEFLTYFNYEAQQDKSGLPNDRFSAERPEGSISTLTIQRTEQRDSAMYRCASSLGVAGESYEQYFGPGTRLTVT.

J is TRBJ2-1 and V is TRBV4-1, with 8 bases that match TRBD1. After removal of 1 base from V and 2 bases from J, the junction contained 4 bases not matched to a gene. Germline CDR1 reads MGHRA; CDR2 reads YSYEKL. This CDR3 comprises 16 residues. The CDR3 DNA reads TGCGCCAGCAGCCAAGGGCCGGGACAGGCCTACAATGAGCAGTTCTTC. Translation: CASSQGPGQAYNEQFF.

This clone occurred once. The chain joins TRBV28 to TRBJ1-4; D ambiguous. Germline CDR1 and CDR2: MDHEN and SYDVKM. Deletions cut 5 bases from V and 0 bases from J, with 13 bases between. This CDR3 comprises 16 residues. CDR3 sequence (DNA): TGTGCCAGCAGTCTCTCGACACCTTCAACTAATGAAAAACTGTTTTTT. Its translation: CASSLSTPSTNEKLFF.

The V and J genes are TRBV28 and TRBJ2-7; D remains unclear. CDR1 is MDHEN and CDR2 is SYDVKM in the germline V gene. The CDR3 sequence is 16 residues long. Trimming took off 3 bases at V and 2 bases at J, with 17 bases between the two ends. The CDR3 is CASSLGKLLNPYEQYF. CDR3 bases: TGTGCCAGCAGTTTGGGGAAATTACTAAACCCCTACGAGCAGTACTTC.

This chain joins TRBV19 and TRBJ2-7; possibly TRBD2 for D (7 bases). Between the trimmed V and J ends, which lost 3 bases and 2 bases, there was a span of 11 bases. CDR3 length equals 14 residues. The germline V gene has CDR1 LNHDA and CDR2 SQIVND (reference sequence). The CDR3 protein is CASSIRRGPYEQYF. CDR3 in DNA: TGTGCCAGTAGTATTCGGCGGGGGCCCTACGAGCAGTACTTC.

The rearrangement joins TRBV6-5 to TRBJ2-3, with a weak D call TRBD2 (6 bases). The V end lost 3 bases, the J end lost 2 bases, and 12 bases lay between the germline ends. The CDR3 has 15 residues. Germline CDR1 MNHEY, CDR2 SVGAGI. The CDR3 DNA follows: TGTGCCAGCAGTTATGGGACTCGTGACACAGATACGCAGTATTTT. Translation: CASSYGTRDTDTQYF.

V and J are TRBV18 and TRBJ1-3, with unresolved D. Trimming removed 5 bases at V and 4 bases at J, with 12 bases between. Germline values: CDR1 KGHSH, CDR2 LQKENI. This CDR3 contains 14 residues. The chain's CDR3 is CASSTEVSGNTIYF. CDR3 sequence (DNA): TGTGCCAGCTCAACTGAAGTATCCGGAAACACCATATATTTT. The full variable domain, with the rest looked up from reference TRBV18 and TRBJ1-3, is NAGVMQNPRHLVRRRGQEARLRCSPMKGHSHVYWYRQLPEEGLKFMVYLQKENIIDESGMPKERFSAEFPKEGPSILRIQQVVRGDSAAYFCASSTEVSGNTIYFGEGSWLTVV.

The chain uses TRBV18 and TRBJ2-3; 14 bases are a match to TRBD2. V was clipped by 3 bases and J by 6 bases; unmatched bases: 5. The CDR3 sequence is 16 residues long. Germline V gene sequence: CDR1 KGHSH, CDR2 LQKENI. The CDR3 here is CASSPSGTSGGDTQYF. The CDR3 DNA sequence: TGTGCCAGCTCACCTTCAGGGACTAGCGGGGGTGATACGCAGTATTTT.

The chain is built from TRBV25-1 and TRBJ1-4; D possibly corresponds to TRBD1 (5 bases). Germline assignment: CDR1 MGHDK and CDR2 SYGVNS. Trimming took off 8 bases at V and 5 bases at J, with 18 bases between the two ends. CDR3 size: 15 residues. CDR3 region: CASRDSGTFNEKLFF. The CDR3, as DNA: TGTGCCAGCCGCGACTCCGGGACTTTCAATGAAAAACTGTTTTTT.

The chain combines TRBV11-2 with TRBJ2-1; D not resolved. Per the germline V gene, CDR1 is SGHAT and CDR2 is FQNNGV. The V gene lost 1 base and the J gene lost 11 bases, with 12 bases spanning the gap. This CDR3 region has 13 residues. For the CDR3, the DNA is TGTGCCAGCAGCTTAGTGGTCGCCGGAAAGCAGTTCTTC. It is translated as CASSLVVAGKQFF. Drawing the rest from reference TRBV11-2 and TRBJ2-1, the complete variable domain is EAGVAQSPRYKIIEKRQSVAFWCNPISGHATLYWYQQILGQGPKLLIQFQNNGVVDDSQLPKDRFSAERLKGVDSTLKIQPAKLEDSAVYLCASSLVVAGKQFFGPGTRLTVL.

V usage is TRBV30 and J usage is TRBJ1-4, with D tentatively TRBD1 (6 bases). V gave up 3 bases and J gave up 6 bases, with 14 bases separating them. The CDR3 contains 14 residues. CDR1 GTSNPN and CDR2 SVGIG come from the germline V gene (reference sequence). CDR3 sequence: CAWRKDRNDEKLFF. The CDR3 bases are TGTGCCTGGAGGAAAGACAGGAATGATGAAAAACTGTTTTTT.

The rearrangement uses TRBV7-9 and TRBJ2-1; 8 bases line up with TRBD1. CDR1 is SEHNR, CDR2 FQNEAQ, per germline (reference sequence). This CDR3 is built from 15 residues. The V segment lost 6 bases and the J segment 8 bases; nucleotides outside the gene matches: 12. This chain's CDR3 is CASSRPGTGRDEQFF. The CDR3 DNA sequence: TGTGCCAGCAGTCGTCCCGGGACAGGACGCGATGAGCAGTTCTTC.

The rearrangement joins TRBV20-1 to TRBJ2-5; D may be TRBD1 or TRBD2 (5 bases each). V lost 4 bases and J lost 3, with 6 bases in between. The CDR3 has 11 amino acids. CDR1 and CDR2 (germline): DFQATT, SNEGSKA (reference sequence). The CDR3 sequence is CSAMGEETQYF. CDR3 bases: TGCAGTGCTATGGGGGAAGAGACCCAGTACTTC.

CDR3 nucleotide sequence: TGTGCCAGTAGTATGGGGCAGGGGGGCACAGATACGCAGTATTTT. Translation gives CASSMGQGGTDTQYF. This chain uses TRBV19 with TRBJ2-3; TRBD1 aligns across 7 bases. V dropped 3 bases and J dropped 1; count of bases not matched to a gene: 4. From germline, CDR1 is LNHDA and CDR2 SQIVND (reference sequence). CDR3 length: 15 residues.

The gene calls are TRBV1 and TRBJ2-5. TRBV1 is classified as a pseudogene. The CDR3 runs 10 residues. In DNA form, the CDR3 reads TGCACCAGCAGCCTCGAGACCCAGTACTTC. This translates into CTSSLETQYF.

The rearrangement joins TRBV28 to TRBJ1-6; D uncertain. This CDR3 spans 17 amino acids. Germline V CDR1 and CDR2: MDHEN, SYDVKM. The V end was cut by 7 bases, the J end by 9 bases, with 25 bases between. CDR3 nucleotides: TGTGCCAGCACCCCGTCCGACTTGGGTCTGAGAGTTTCACCCCTCCACTTT. Its protein is CASTPSDLGLRVSPLHF.

The chain has TRBV2 and TRBJ2-2; tentatively, D is TRBD1 or TRBD2 (5 bases each). Germline-derived CDR1 and CDR2 are SNHLY and FYNNEI. The CDR3 has 13 amino acids. The germline V and J ends were trimmed by 6 bases and 6 bases, with 11 bases remaining between them. The CDR3 here is CASRGRVPGELFF. CDR3 coding DNA: TGTGCCAGCAGGGGACGCGTCCCCGGGGAGCTGTTTTTT.